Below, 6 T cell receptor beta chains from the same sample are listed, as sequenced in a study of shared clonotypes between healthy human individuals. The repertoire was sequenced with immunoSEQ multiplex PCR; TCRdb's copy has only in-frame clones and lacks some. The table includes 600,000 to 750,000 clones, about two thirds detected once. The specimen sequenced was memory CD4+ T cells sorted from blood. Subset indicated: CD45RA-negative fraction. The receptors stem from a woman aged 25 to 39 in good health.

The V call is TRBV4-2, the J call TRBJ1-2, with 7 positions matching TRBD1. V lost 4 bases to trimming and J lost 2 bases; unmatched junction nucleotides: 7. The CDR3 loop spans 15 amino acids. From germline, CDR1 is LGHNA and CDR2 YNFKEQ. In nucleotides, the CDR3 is TGTGCCAGCAGCCTTTGGACAGGACCCAACTATGGCTACACCTTC. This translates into CASSLWTGPNYGYTF.

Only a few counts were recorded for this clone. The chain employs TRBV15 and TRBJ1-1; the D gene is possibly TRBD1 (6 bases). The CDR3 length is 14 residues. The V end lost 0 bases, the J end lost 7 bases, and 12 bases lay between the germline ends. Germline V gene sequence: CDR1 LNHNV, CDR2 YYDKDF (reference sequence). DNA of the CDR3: TGTGCCACCAGCAGAGATGGAGGGGGTGGTGAAGCTTTCTTT. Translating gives CATSRDGGGGEAFF.

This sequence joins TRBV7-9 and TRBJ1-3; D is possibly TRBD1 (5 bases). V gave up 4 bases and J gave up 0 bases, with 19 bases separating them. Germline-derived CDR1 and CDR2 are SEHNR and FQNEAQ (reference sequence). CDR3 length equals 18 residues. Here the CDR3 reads CASSSGRGRSDSGNTIYF. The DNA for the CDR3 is TGTGCCAGCAGCTCAGGGAGGGGACGATCAGACTCTGGAAACACCATATATTTT.

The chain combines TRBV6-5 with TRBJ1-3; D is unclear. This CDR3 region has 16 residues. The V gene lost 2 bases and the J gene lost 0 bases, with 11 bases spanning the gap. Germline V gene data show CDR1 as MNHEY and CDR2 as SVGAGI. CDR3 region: CASSYQTVSSGNTIYF. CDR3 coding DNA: TGTGCCAGCAGTTACCAAACAGTCTCCTCTGGAAACACCATATATTTT.

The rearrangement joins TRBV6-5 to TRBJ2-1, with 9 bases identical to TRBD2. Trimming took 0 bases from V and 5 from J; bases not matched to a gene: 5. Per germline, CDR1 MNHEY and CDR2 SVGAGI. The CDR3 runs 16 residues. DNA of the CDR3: TGTGCCAGCAGTTACTCTGGGGCTAGCGGGAACAATGAGCAGTTCTTC. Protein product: CASSYSGASGNNEQFF.

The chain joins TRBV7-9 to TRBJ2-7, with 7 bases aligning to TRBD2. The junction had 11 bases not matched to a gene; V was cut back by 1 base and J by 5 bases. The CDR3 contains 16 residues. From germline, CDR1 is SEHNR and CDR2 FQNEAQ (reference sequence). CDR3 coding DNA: TGTGCCAGCAGCTTAGAAAGGAATCGCGGGAGAAACGAGCAGTACTTC. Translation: CASSLERNRGRNEQYF.